These 19 T cell receptor beta chains originate from one sample sequenced in a study of T cell repertoires in cytomegalovirus infection. MiXCR, run by TCRdb on the reads, gives a single entry per CDR3 protein. The sample yields about 890,000 distinct CDR3 sequences, roughly 30% seen once. These TCRs' antigens remain unknown. The specimen comprised cultured CD8+ T cells from PBMCs, sampled from culture after CMV antigen stimulation. The source is a human donor in good health (CMV status not recorded). Some clones in this sample may be carry-over from other donors' samples.

This sequence joins TRBV6-5 and TRBJ2-2, with D possibly matching TRBD2 (6 bases). The CDR3 sequence is 15 residues long. Trimming cost V 4 bases and J 2 bases, with 11 bases left between them. Germline V gene lookup returns CDR1 MNHEY and CDR2 SVGAGI. CDR3 protein: CASSLGEANTGELFF. CDR3 nucleotide sequence: TGTGCCAGCAGTTTGGGGGAGGCCAACACCGGGGAGCTGTTTTTT.

This clonotype has just a few counts. The J gene is TRBJ1-1, the V gene TRBV6-5; 10 nucleotides agree with TRBD1. The J segment lost 4 bases and the V segment lost 6 bases, leaving 8 bases of the junction unmatched. Germline loops: CDR1 MNHEY, CDR2 SVGAGI. CDR3 length: 15 amino acids. The CDR3 loop is CASSQSDRGFTEAFF. CDR3 bases: TGTGCCAGCAGCCAATCGGACAGGGGGTTCACTGAAGCTTTCTTT.

Only a few counts were recorded for this clonotype. CDR3 loop: CASSLWTGGSEKLFF. CDR3 nucleotide sequence: TGTGCCAGCAGTCTCTGGACAGGGGGAAGTGAAAAACTGTTTTTT. The chain employs TRBV27 and TRBJ1-4; 10 bases align to TRBD1. The CDR3 covers 15 residues. Germline-derived CDR1 and CDR2 are MNHEY and SMNVEV (reference sequence). After removal of 5 bases from V and 7 bases from J, the junction contained 7 bases not matched to a gene.

The V gene is TRBV2, the J gene TRBJ1-2, with D maybe TRBD1 (5 bases). The CDR3 has 15 residues. Per the germline V gene, CDR1 is SNHLY and CDR2 is FYNNEI. The V gene lost 0 bases and the J gene lost 6 bases, with 14 bases spanning the gap. The CDR3, as DNA: TGTGCCAGCAGTGAAGCGCTGTCGGGGCGTAATGGCTACACCTTC. This encodes CASSEALSGRNGYTF.

Details on this clonotype: One end of the junction is discordant with germline, which a read error may explain. The chain combines TRBV6-6 with TRBJ2-7; D not certain. There are 12 residues in the CDR3. The germline CDR1 and CDR2 sequences are MNHNY and SVGAGI (reference sequence). Written as DNA, the CDR3 is TGTACCAGCAGTGATTCCGGCTACGAGCAGTACTTC. This encodes CTSSDSGYEQYF.

This clonotype was detected a few times. The V call is TRBV7-2, the J call TRBJ1-4; 7 nucleotides match TRBD1. Germline CDR1 SGHTA, CDR2 FQGNSA. CDR3 size: 15 residues. J lost 4 bases, V lost 4 bases, and 6 bases had no gene match. CDR3 protein: CASSYQGVGNEKLFF. Here the CDR3 DNA reads TGTGCCAGCAGCTACCAGGGGGTTGGTAATGAAAAACTGTTTTTT.

This clonotype is a singleton in its sample. This chain uses TRBV7-6 with TRBJ1-2, with TRBD1 as a possible D gene (6 bases). The CDR3 has 14 amino acids. Deletions cut 4 bases from V and 14 bases from J, with 23 bases between. Germline assignment: CDR1 SGHVS and CDR2 FNYEAQ. CDR3 sequence: CASSSALERGLFTF. CDR3 nucleotide sequence: TGTGCCAGCAGCTCAGCGCTCGAGAGGGGGTTGTTTACCTTC.

About this clonotype: A much larger clonotype is one base distant, so this may be a read error. The chain's CDR3 is CASSLKRQGVRTNTEAFF. The CDR3 DNA sequence: TGTGCCAGCAGCCTTAAAAGACAGGGGGTGCGGACAAACACTGAAGCTTTCTTT. V gene TRBV7-2 combines with J gene TRBJ1-1, with 9 bases matching TRBD1. CDR1 and CDR2 (germline): SGHTA, FQGNSA. This CDR3 has 18 amino acids. Germline trimming cut 5 bases from V and 2 bases from J; bases unmatched to any gene: 15.

This clonotype has only a few counts. This chain joins TRBV15 and TRBJ1-5; maybe TRBD1 (5 bases). Germline V gene lookup returns CDR1 LNHNV and CDR2 YYDKDF (reference sequence). V dropped 0 bases and J dropped 7 bases, with 13 bases sitting between them. This CDR3 is 15 amino acids long. The CDR3 DNA is TGTGCCACCAGCAGAGATCAGGGTTTAGGACAGCCCCAGCATTTT. Its protein is CATSRDQGLGQPQHF. The full variable domain, completed using reference TRBV15 and TRBJ1-5, is DAMVIQNPRYQVTQFGKPVTLSCSQTLNHNVMYWYQQKSSQAPKLLFHYYDKDFNNEADTPDNFQSRRPNTSFCFLDIRSPGLGDTAMYLCATSRDQGLGQPQHFGDGTRLSIL.

This clonotype was seen only a few times. The chain carries TRBV5-6 and TRBJ1-3; maybe TRBD1 (5 bases). V was pared by 6 bases and J by 2 bases, with 12 bases between. Germline lookup yields CDR1 SGHDT and CDR2 YYEEEE. This CDR3 has 14 amino acids. CDR3: CASTTGRPGNTIYF. CDR3 DNA: TGTGCCAGCACCACGGGACGGCCTGGAAACACCATATATTTT.

The V and J genes are TRBV27 and TRBJ2-7; D is uncertain. Germline loops: CDR1 MNHEY, CDR2 SMNVEV (reference sequence). CDR3 size: 13 residues. V was trimmed by 5 bases and J by 4 bases, leaving 12 bases between them. The CDR3 loop reads CASSPLGPYEQYV. CDR3 nucleotides: TGTGCCAGCAGTCCCCTGGGCCCGTACGAGCAGTACGTC.

The chain carries TRBV20-1 and TRBJ2-1, with a tentative D call TRBD2 (5 bases). This CDR3 has 11 residues. Germline V lookup: CDR1 DFQATT, CDR2 SNEGSKA (reference sequence). V lost 3 bases, J lost 10 bases, and 10 bases lay in between. The CDR3 nucleotides read TGCAGTGCTAGTACGGGGAAGGAGCAGTTCTTC. Translating gives CSASTGKEQFF.

The genes are TRBV10-3 and TRBJ2-1, with TRBD1 as a possible D gene (7 bases). Trimming stripped 11 bases from V and 7 bases from J, with 15 bases between. This CDR3 region has 12 residues. CDR1 and CDR2 (germline): ENHRY, SYGVKD. CDR3 amino acids: CAAQGGLNEQFF. CDR3 DNA sequence: TGTGCCGCCCAGGGGGGATTGAATGAGCAGTTCTTC.

The chain employs TRBV19 and TRBJ1-5, with a weak D call TRBD1 (6 bases). Germline V lookup: CDR1 LNHDA, CDR2 SQIVND (reference sequence). The CDR3 covers 15 residues. V lost 3 bases to trimming and J lost 3 bases, with 12 bases between them. The CDR3 reads CASSMGASFNQPQHF. The CDR3 coding sequence is TGTGCCAGTAGTATGGGGGCCTCGTTCAATCAGCCCCAGCATTTT. The full variable domain, with the rest looked up from reference TRBV19 and TRBJ1-5, is DGGITQSPKYLFRKEGQNVTLSCEQNLNHDAMYWYRQDPGQGLRLIYYSQIVNDFQKGDIAEGYSVSREKKESFPLTVTSAQKNPTAFYLCASSMGASFNQPQHFGDGTRLSIL.

As concerns this clonotype: At one boundary the junction diverges from the germline segment, which might be a read error. This chain connects TRBV7-6 to TRBJ2-2; D assignment may be TRBD1 or TRBD2 (5 bases each). The CDR3 has 15 residues. Germline assignment: CDR1 SGHVS and CDR2 FNYEAQ. CDR3 in amino acids: CASSLSYWGTEELFF. CDR3 coding DNA: TGTGCCAGCAGCTTATCCTATTGGGGGACCGAGGAGCTGTTTTTT.

The sample holds many counts of this clonotype. The chain joins TRBV7-6 to TRBJ2-3, with TRBD1 as a possible D gene (7 bases). Per germline, CDR1 SGHVS and CDR2 FNYEAQ. CDR3 length: 15 amino acids. Trimming stripped 1 base from V and 3 bases from J, with 11 bases between. The CDR3 DNA follows: TGTGCCAGCAGCTTAGGTCCAGGGGGGACAGATACGCAGTATTTT. Its translation: CASSLGPGGTDTQYF. The full variable domain, in which reference TRBV7-6 and TRBJ2-3 provide the parts outside the CDR3, is GAGVSQSPRYKVTKRGQDVALRCDPISGHVSLYWYRQALGQGPEFLTYFNYEAQQDKSGLPNDRFSAERPEGSISTLTIQRTEQRDSAMYRCASSLGPGGTDTQYFGPGTRLTVL.

The V gene is TRBV27, the J gene TRBJ1-3; 12 bases match TRBD1. Germline V lookup: CDR1 MNHEY, CDR2 SMNVEV (reference sequence). With V trimmed by 4 bases and J by 5 bases, 18 bases remained unmatched. The CDR3 is 20 residues long. DNA of the CDR3: TGTGCCAGCAGTTCCCTAATCCGGGACAGGGGGCGGTTTTCCAGAAACACCATATATTTT. This encodes CASSSLIRDRGRFSRNTIYF.

The V gene is TRBV11-2, the J gene TRBJ1-5, with a tentative D call TRBD1 (5 bases). The CDR3 loop spans 16 amino acids. Germline CDR1 reads SGHAT; CDR2 reads FQNNGV. The germline V and J ends were trimmed by 3 bases and 2 bases, with 14 bases remaining between them. The CDR3 reads CASSFWDAWGNQPQHF. CDR3 nucleotides: TGTGCCAGCAGCTTCTGGGACGCGTGGGGCAATCAGCCCCAGCATTTT.

The chain joins TRBV4-2 to TRBJ2-2; 9 bases line up with TRBD1. The CDR3 has 15 amino acids. With 4 bases clipped from V and 7 bases from J, the junction kept 7 bases outside the gene matches. Germline V gene lookup returns CDR1 LGHNA and CDR2 YNFKEQ. The CDR3 DNA reads as TGTGCCAGCAGCCCGGGACAGGGAAAAGGCGGGGAGCTGTTTTTT. This translates into CASSPGQGKGGELFF.